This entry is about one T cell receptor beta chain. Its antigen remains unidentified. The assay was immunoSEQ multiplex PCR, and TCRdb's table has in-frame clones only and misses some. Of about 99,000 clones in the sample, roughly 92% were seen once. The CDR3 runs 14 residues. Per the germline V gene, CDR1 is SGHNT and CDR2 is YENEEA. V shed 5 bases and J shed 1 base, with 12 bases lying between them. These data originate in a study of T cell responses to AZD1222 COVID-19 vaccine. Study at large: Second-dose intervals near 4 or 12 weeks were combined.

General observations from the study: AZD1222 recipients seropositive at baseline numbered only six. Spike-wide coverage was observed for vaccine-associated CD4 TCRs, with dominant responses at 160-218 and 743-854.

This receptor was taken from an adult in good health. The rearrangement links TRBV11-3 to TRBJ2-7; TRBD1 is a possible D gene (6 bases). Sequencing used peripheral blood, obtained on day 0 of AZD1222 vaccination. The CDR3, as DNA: TGTGCCAGCAGCCCCTGGGACACTTCCTACGAGCAGTACTTC. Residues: CASSPWDTSYEQYF.